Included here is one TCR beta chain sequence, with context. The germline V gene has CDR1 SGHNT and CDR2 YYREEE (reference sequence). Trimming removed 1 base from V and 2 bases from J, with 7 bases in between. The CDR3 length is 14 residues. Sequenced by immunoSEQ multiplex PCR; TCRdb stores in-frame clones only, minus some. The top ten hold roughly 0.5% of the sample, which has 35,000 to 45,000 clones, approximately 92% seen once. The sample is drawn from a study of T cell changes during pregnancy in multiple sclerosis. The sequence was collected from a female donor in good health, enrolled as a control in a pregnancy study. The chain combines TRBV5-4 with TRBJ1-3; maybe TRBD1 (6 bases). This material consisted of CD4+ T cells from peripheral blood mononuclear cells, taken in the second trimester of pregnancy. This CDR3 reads CASSLPGAGNTIYF. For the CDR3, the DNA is TGTGCCAGCAGCTTGCCAGGGGCTGGAAACACCATATATTTT.